This TCR beta chain is from a study of blood T cell repertoires in COVID-19. Using immunoSEQ multiplex PCR, the repertoire was profiled, and TCRdb retains in-frame clones only, with some absent. The repertoire includes fewer than 350,000 clones, 87% of them detected once, and approximately 7.8% sits in the top ten. Looked up from germline, CDR1 is SEHNR and CDR2 is FQNEAQ (reference sequence). The CDR3 contains 13 residues. The V end was cut by 5 bases, the J end by 4 bases, with 8 bases between. The V and J genes are TRBV7-9 and TRBJ1-4; tentatively, D is TRBD1 (5 bases). The sample was peripheral blood. This receptor was identified in a woman between 50 and 59 years old who had recovered from COVID-19. The CDR3 DNA follows: TGTGCCAGCAGCCCGGGACTTAATGAAAAACTGTTTTTT. Amino acid sequence: CASSPGLNEKLFF.